This is a list of T cell receptor beta chains from one sample in a study of blood T cells in healthy people across ages. One entry per CDR3 protein, called by TCRdb with MiXCR from the 5' RACE reads. The table lists approximately 2,000,000 distinct CDR3 sequences, approximately 39% of them singletons, with under 30% in the top ten. The sample taken for sequencing was blood. All receptors derive from a human donor in good health. The CDR3 runs from the conserved cysteine through the conserved F or W. The order of the fields is V gene, clone size, D gene, J gene, CDR3 DNA, CDR3 protein. A D gene is named only where the DNA matches it firmly. Size tells how often a clone was seen (once, few, many) or the class of an expanded clone, and some rows leave it out.

>TRBV12-3/TRBV12-4|.|.|TRBJ1-5
TGTGCCAGCAGTCAACAGGGTCTGGGCAATCAGCCCCAGCATTTT
CASSQQGLGNQPQHF
>TRBV7-2|.|.|TRBJ2-5
TGTGCCAGCAGCCCCGCCGGAGGGACCCAGTACTTC
CASSPAGGTQYF
>TRBV29-1|.|TRBD2|TRBJ2-3
TGCAGCGTGGGACTAGCGGAGGCAGATACGCAGTATTTT
CSVGLAEADTQYF
>TRBV7-2|few|.|TRBJ2-7
TGTGCCAGCAGCTTAGCTGCAGCTAGCTCCTACGAGCAGTACTTC
CASSLAAASSYEQYF
>TRBV7-9|.|.|TRBJ1-2
TGTGCCAGCAGCTTAGTGACTTCAGGGCCCGGTCATGGCTACACCTTC
CASSLVTSGPGHGYTF
>TRBV12-3/TRBV12-4|many|TRBD2|TRBJ2-7
TGTGCCAGCAGTTCACTGACTAGCGGGGGTGCAGAGCAGTACTTC
CASSSLTSGGAEQYF
>TRBV7-3|once|TRBD2|TRBJ2-3
TGTGCCAGCAGCTCACACGGGCGGGGGGATACGCAGTATTTT
CASSSHGRGDTQYF
>TRBV6-1|.|.|TRBJ1-2
TGTGCCAGCAGCCCTGGGGAACCCCGACAGCCGTTTTTGGGCTACACCTTC
CASSPGEPRQPFLGYTF
>TRBV27|few|.|TRBJ1-2
TGTGCCAGCAGCCTCGGTGGGGAGACTAACTATGGCTACACCTTC
CASSLGGETNYGYTF
>TRBV20-1|few|.|TRBJ2-5
TGCAGTGCTAGACCCTGGGCCCAAGAGACCCAGTACTTC
CSARPWAQETQYF
>TRBV20-1|few|TRBD1|TRBJ1-2
TGCAGTGCTAGAGTTGGGACAGGCTCGGATGGCTACACCTTC
CSARVGTGSDGYTF
>TRBV20-1|.|TRBD2|TRBJ2-1
TGCAGTGCTAGAGATTCCCGGGGTAGCGGGGGGGCTACAAATGAGCAGTTCTTC
CSARDSRGSGGATNEQFF
>TRBV18|.|.|TRBJ1-4
TGTGCCAGCTCAGCTTCGGGACCCCCGGATGAAAAACTGTTTTTT
CASSASGPPDEKLFF
>TRBV12-5|.|.|TRBJ1-2
TGTGCTAGTGGTTTTGGCGACGGGTCCCCCTACACCTTC
CASGFGDGSPYTF
>TRBV11-3|few|TRBD2|TRBJ2-5
TGTGCCAGCAGCTTAGGACAAGCTTGGACTAGCGGGGGACTCCAAGAGACCCAGTACTTC
CASSLGQAWTSGGLQETQYF
>TRBV28|.|.|TRBJ1-4
TGTGCCAGCACCACGGGAACGGCTAATGAAAAACTGTTTTTT
CASTTGTANEKLFF
>TRBV6-2/TRBV6-3|.|.|TRBJ2-7
TGTGCCAGCAGTTACTCTTCTTTAGGAGGTCCGTTCTCCTACGAGCAGTACTTC
CASSYSSLGGPFSYEQYF
>TRBV20-1|.|TRBD2|TRBJ2-7
TGCAGCGCTAGAGATGGCGGGGGAGGCGGTTTCGAGCAGTACTTC
CSARDGGGGGFEQYF
>TRBV20-1|.|TRBD1|TRBJ2-4
TGCAGTGCTAGCCAGAGACAGGGCCATAACATTCAGTACTTC
CSASQRQGHNIQYF
>TRBV27|.|.|TRBJ2-3
TGTGCCAGCAGTTTCGGCAGCCTTTCAGATACGCAGTATTTT
CASSFGSLSDTQYF
>TRBV6-5|.|TRBD1|TRBJ2-3
TGTGCCAGCAGTTCCAAGCAGACAGGGGCCACAGATACGCAGTATTTT
CASSSKQTGATDTQYF
>TRBV20-1|many|.|TRBJ2-7
TGCAGTGCTACGGGTGACCCGTCGGGCTACGAGCAGTACTTC
CSATGDPSGYEQYF
>TRBV4-2|.|TRBD2|TRBJ2-1
TGTGCCAGCAGCCCAATCCCGATTCTAGCGGCGAAGGACAATGAGCAGTTCTTC
CASSPIPILAAKDNEQFF
>TRBV20-1|.|.|TRBJ2-1
TGCAGTGCTAGAGGACGAGGGTTCTATGAGCAGTTCTTC
CSARGRGFYEQFF
>TRBV7-8|.|.|TRBJ1-1
TGTGCCAGCAGTCTGAACACTGAAGTTTTCTTT
CASSLNTEVFF
>TRBV3-1|few|.|TRBJ2-1
TGTGCCAGCAGCCCATGGGACGCACTCAATGAGCAGTTCTTC
CASSPWDALNEQFF
>TRBV30|.|.|TRBJ1-1
TGTGCCTGGAGTGTACCGGTGGGATTGAGCACTGAAGCTTTCTTT
CAWSVPVGLSTEAFF
>TRBV30|.|.|TRBJ1-2
TGTGCCTGGAGTTTAGGGTATTGTGGCTACACCTTC
CAWSLGYCGYTF
>TRBV7-8|.|.|TRBJ2-4
TGTGCCAGCAGCTTGGCTGGTGGAGTTGCAAACATTCAGTACTTC
CASSLAGGVANIQYF
>TRBV5-1|.|.|TRBJ1-5
TGCGCCAGCAGCTTGACGGGGGGCTCGGGTCAGCCCCAGCATTTT
CASSLTGGSGQPQHF
>TRBV6-2/TRBV6-3|few|.|TRBJ2-1
TGTGCCAGCAGTTACGGAATGGGAAGATACAATGAGCAGTTCTTC
CASSYGMGRYNEQFF
>TRBV12-5|.|.|TRBJ1-1
TGTGCTAGTGGTTTGGTACGACGAGGTTCTCCCACTGAAGCTTTCTTT
CASGLVRRGSPTEAFF
>TRBV5-1|few|TRBD2|TRBJ2-5
TGCGCCAGCAGCCCGGAGAGGCGGGGGGCCTCGGAGACCCAGTACTTC
CASSPERRGASETQYF
>TRBV7-2|.|TRBD2|TRBJ2-5
TGTGCCAGCAGCTTAGGAGGCGGGACTAGCGGGGAAGAGACCCAGTACTTC
CASSLGGGTSGEETQYF
>TRBV6-2/TRBV6-3|.|.|TRBJ2-1
TGTGCCAGCGGCATGCGACGGGTCTACAATGAGCAGTTCTTC
CASGMRRVYNEQFF
>TRBV15|.|.|TRBJ2-4
TGCGCCACCAGCAGAGAAATGGGGCTACAAAACATTCAGTACTTC
CATSREMGLQNIQYF
>TRBV28|few|TRBD2|TRBJ2-1
TGTGCCAGCAGTTCCGGTCCGGGAGGTACCTACAATGAGCAGTTCTTC
CASSSGPGGTYNEQFF
>TRBV5-1|.|TRBD1|TRBJ1-2
TGCGCCAGCTCTAATAGGACAGGGCCCTATGGCTACACCTTC
CASSNRTGPYGYTF
>TRBV9|.|.|TRBJ1-1
TGTGCCAGCAGCGTAGAGCGGGTTTTGAGCACTGAAGCTTTCTTT
CASSVERVLSTEAFF
>TRBV20-1|.|.|TRBJ2-1
TGCAGTGCTAGCGGGGGGCAAGCCTATGAGCAGTTCTTC
CSASGGQAYEQFF
>TRBV6-1|many|.|TRBJ2-5
TGTGCCAGCAGTGGGATTTTATACCAAGAGACCCAGTACTTC
CASSGILYQETQYF
>TRBV7-3|.|.|TRBJ2-3
TGTGCCAGCAGCTCCACCCGGACCACAGATACGCAGTATTTT
CASSSTRTTDTQYF
>TRBV7-9|.|TRBD1|TRBJ2-7
TGTGCCAGCAGCTTAGTAGGTAGGGGGCTGGAGCAGTACTTC
CASSLVGRGLEQYF
>TRBV7-2|few|TRBD2|TRBJ2-6
TGTGCCAGCAGCTCCCGGGGGGTAGCCCACTCTGGGGCCAACGTCCTGACTTTC
CASSSRGVAHSGANVLTF
>TRBV28|.|TRBD1|TRBJ2-5
TGTGCCAGCAGTTCGCTGGGACAGGGGGTTCAAGAGACCCAGTACTTC
CASSSLGQGVQETQYF
>TRBV29-1|many|.|TRBJ1-2
TGCAGCGTTGAGGTCCCGACAGACGAGAGGGACTATGGCTACACCTTC
CSVEVPTDERDYGYTF
>TRBV7-2|few|.|TRBJ2-4
TGTGCCAGCAGCTTCCGAGCCAAAAACATTCAGTACTTC
CASSFRAKNIQYF
>TRBV5-5|.|.|TRBJ1-1
TGTGCCAGCAGCTTCATGGGGGGGGCCGAGAACACTGAAGCTTTCTTT
CASSFMGGAENTEAFF
>TRBV12-3/TRBV12-4|few|.|TRBJ2-1
TGTGCCAGCAGCCACTTGGACAGCCCCGCGGTAAATGAGCAGTTCTTC
CASSHLDSPAVNEQFF
>TRBV4-1|few|.|TRBJ1-2
TGCGCCAGCAGCCAAGAGGTTGCGGCTCCCGGGGGCTACACCTTC
CASSQEVAAPGGYTF
>TRBV10-3|few|TRBD1|TRBJ2-6
TGTGCCATTCGACAGGGGGCCCGCCCTGGGGCCAACGTCCTGACTTTC
CAIRQGARPGANVLTF
>TRBV20-1|few|TRBD1|TRBJ2-7
TGCAGTGCCATCTCTGCCGGGACAGGGGGCATCTACGAGCAGTACTTC
CSAISAGTGGIYEQYF
>TRBV29-1|few|.|TRBJ1-2
TGCAGCGTTGAGAGCCCCGAACTTGGCTACACCTTC
CSVESPELGYTF
>TRBV4-3|.|.|TRBJ2-2
TGCGCCAGCAGCCACAAGAGCGACCCCACCGGGGAGCTGTTTTTT
CASSHKSDPTGELFF
>TRBV7-2|.|.|TRBJ2-5
TGTGCCAGCAGCTTCGGGTTTCGGGGGCCCCAAGAGACCCAGTACTTC
CASSFGFRGPQETQYF
>TRBV3-1|few|.|TRBJ2-7
TGTGCCAGCAGTCTAACAGGGATCGAGCAGTACTTC
CASSLTGIEQYF
>TRBV12-3/TRBV12-4|.|TRBD1|TRBJ1-4
TGTGCCAGCAGGGACACAGGGGGATACGAAAAACTGTTTTTT
CASRDTGGYEKLFF
>TRBV15|.|TRBD1|TRBJ2-2
TGTGCCACCAGCAGAGACACAGGGGGTGACGGGGAGCTGTTTTTT
CATSRDTGGDGELFF
>TRBV7-9|.|.|TRBJ2-5
TGTGTCAGCAGCCAGGTTGGAGAGACCCAGTACTTC
CVSSQVGETQYF
>TRBV12-3/TRBV12-4|few|.|TRBJ2-5
TGTGCCAGCACCCTACACACCGTGGGGGAGACCCAGTACTTC
CASTLHTVGETQYF